Each of the 9 T cell receptor beta chains below was sequenced from the same sample in a study of cytomegalovirus exposure and HLA in healthy donors. It was with 60 Vbeta and 13 Jbeta primers that the PCR ran. TCRdb keeps only in-frame clones here, not all; method: immunoSEQ multiplex PCR. Counted here are 120,000 to 150,000 clones, approximately 9% occurring once; the ten biggest clones make up about 1.7%. The material sequenced was PBMCs. The receptors shown here come from a male donor in good health and CMV-seronegative.

This chain joins TRBV13 and TRBJ2-7, with TRBD2 matching 7 bases. The CDR3 totals 17 residues. Germline V lookup: CDR1 PRHDT, CDR2 FYEKMQ (reference sequence). The junction had 17 bases not matched to a gene; V was cut back by 4 bases and J by 5 bases. CDR3 amino acids: CASSSYKSGLVVHEQYF. Written as DNA, the CDR3 is TGTGCCAGCAGCTCCTACAAATCAGGACTAGTAGTCCACGAGCAGTACTTC.

This clone turned up a few times. The chain recombines TRBV9 with TRBJ1-2; TRBD1 agrees at 8 bases. The CDR3 is 13 residues long. After removal of 2 bases from V and 4 bases from J, the junction contained 1 base not matched to a gene. CDR1 and CDR2 from the germline V gene are SGDLS and YYNGEE. CDR3 sequence (DNA): TGTGCCAGCAGCGTGACAGGGGCCTATGGCTACACCTTC. Translating it yields CASSVTGAYGYTF.

The table lists this clone with a few counts. V and J are TRBV28 and TRBJ2-7; possible D gene TRBD1, 6 bases. Germline V lookup: CDR1 MDHEN, CDR2 SYDVKM. CDR3 length: 13 amino acids. V lost 4 bases, J lost 2 bases, and 9 bases lay in between. In DNA form, the CDR3 reads TGTGCCAGCAGTTCCGGGACAACCTACGAGCAGTACTTC. Residues: CASSSGTTYEQYF.

There are a few counts of this clone. The V gene is TRBV5-1, the J gene TRBJ2-7; the match to TRBD1 covers 7 bases. After removal of 7 bases from V and 1 base from J, the junction contained 5 bases not matched to a gene. In germline, CDR1 is SGHRS, CDR2 YFSETQ. This CDR3 contains 13 residues. CDR3 sequence (DNA): TGCGCCAGCTCTCGGGACAGATCCTACGAGCAGTACTTC. It codes for CASSRDRSYEQYF.

The chain uses TRBV4-3 and TRBJ1-1, with a possible D match to TRBD1 (6 bases). The length of the CDR3 is 15 residues. Between the trimmed V and J ends, which lost 2 bases and 2 bases, there was a span of 12 bases. Germline V gene lookup returns CDR1 LGHNA and CDR2 YSLEER. CDR3: CASSQHNRDNTEAFF. The CDR3 DNA follows: TGCGCCAGCAGCCAACACAACAGGGACAACACTGAAGCTTTCTTT.

The genes are TRBV5-1 and TRBJ1-6; no clear D. The CDR3 extends over 14 amino acids. Looked up from germline, CDR1 is SGHRS and CDR2 is YFSETQ. V was cut by 4 bases and J by 6 bases, with 11 bases left in between. CDR3 sequence: CASSPYTGNSPLHF. The CDR3 region has the DNA TGCGCCAGCAGCCCCTATACGGGTAATTCACCCCTCCACTTT. The entire variable domain, with the rest obtained from reference TRBV5-1 and TRBJ1-6, is as follows: KAGVTQTPRYLIKTRGQQVTLSCSPISGHRSVSWYQQTPGQGLQFLFEYFSETQRNKGNFPGRFSGRQFSNSRSEMNVSTLELGDSALYLCASSPYTGNSPLHFGNGTRLTVT.

The V and J genes are TRBV7-9 and TRBJ1-4, with D possibly matching TRBD1 (6 bases). The V gene's germline CDR1 is SEHNR and CDR2 FQNEAQ (reference sequence). CDR3 length: 14 residues. The V end was cut by 2 bases, the J end by 8 bases, with 12 bases between. The CDR3: CASSLQGLGEKLFF. CDR3 DNA sequence: TGTGCCAGCAGCTTACAGGGGCTTGGGGAAAAACTGTTTTTT.

This rearrangement joins TRBV9 to TRBJ1-5; TRBD1 is a possible D gene (5 bases). Germline lookup yields CDR1 SGDLS and CDR2 YYNGEE. The CDR3 contains 14 residues. V was clipped by 3 bases and J by 0 bases, with 7 bases between them. The CDR3 is CASSATDSNQPQHF. The DNA of the CDR3 is TGTGCCAGCAGCGCGACAGATAGCAATCAGCCCCAGCATTTT. Using reference TRBV9 and TRBJ1-5 for the parts outside the CDR3, the full variable domain is DSGVTQTPKHLITATGQRVTLRCSPRSGDLSVYWYQQSLDQGLQFLIQYYNGEERAKGNILERFSAQQFPDLHSELNLSSLELGDSALYFCASSATDSNQPQHFGDGTRLSIL.

The chain employs TRBV18 and TRBJ2-7; 7 nucleotides line up with TRBD1. V lost 3 bases to trimming and J lost 0 bases; unmatched junction nucleotides: 5. The CDR3 loop spans 15 amino acids. CDR1 KGHSH and CDR2 LQKENI come from the germline V gene. The CDR3 nucleotides read TGTGCCAGCTCACCCCTCGGACAGGACTCCTACGAGCAGTACTTC. It specifies CASSPLGQDSYEQYF.